The present T cell receptor beta chain was sequenced within a study of shared clonotypes between healthy human individuals. On the study more broadly: Researchers assigned three CD4 naive, three CD4 memory, two CD8 naive and one CD8 memory plate to each donor.

Cells designated naive CD8 were CD45RO-negative and were positively selected for CCR7, with terminally differentiated effector memory CD45RA+ cells excluded. All donors were healthy HIV-negative adults lacking recent acute infections or vaccinations. General study findings and limits: Clonotypes that were shared across a handful of donors made up roughly 5.2% of naive CD4 clonotypes. Estimated richness was generally greater in naive than memory subsets.

Of note for this clone: The target antigen is unknown.

Germline CDR1 and CDR2: MNHNS and SASEGT. Between the trimmed V and J ends, which lost 7 bases and 6 bases, there was a span of 15 bases. This CDR3 spans 13 amino acids. The data were produced by immunoSEQ multiplex PCR, yet TCRdb's version contains in-frame clones alone and is incomplete. The repertoire holds some 580,000 clones, 95% to 98% seen once, with approximately 0.3% in the top ten. The receptor comes from a man aged 25 to 40 in good health. The source material was naive CD8+ T cells sorted from blood. This chain links TRBV6-1 with TRBJ2-5, with D unclear. This chain's CDR3 is CASTRIEAKTQYF. In DNA, the CDR3 is TGTGCCAGCACCCGGATTGAAGCTAAGACCCAGTACTTC.